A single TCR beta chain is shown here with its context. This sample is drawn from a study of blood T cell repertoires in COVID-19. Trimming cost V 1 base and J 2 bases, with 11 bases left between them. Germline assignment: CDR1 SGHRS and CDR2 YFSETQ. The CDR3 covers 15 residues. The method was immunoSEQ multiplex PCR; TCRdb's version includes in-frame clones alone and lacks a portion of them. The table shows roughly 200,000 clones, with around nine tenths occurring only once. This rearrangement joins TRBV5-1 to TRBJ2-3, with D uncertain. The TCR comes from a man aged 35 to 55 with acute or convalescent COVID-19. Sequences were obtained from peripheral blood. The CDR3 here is CASSLRQINTDTQYF. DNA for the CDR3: TGCGCCAGCAGCTTGAGACAAATAAACACAGATACGCAGTATTTT.